This TCR beta chain was sequenced in a study of blood T cell repertoires in COVID-19. Study at large: Acute and convalescent COVID-19 specimens originated in the United States, Italy and Spain. T cells, B-cell-depleted T cells, or PBMCs provided the cDNA or gDNA that served as material.

Methods used by the authors: Amplification of reference gene primers was used by the study to estimate nucleated cell counts. Using immunoSEQ multiplex PCR, the repertoire was profiled, and TCRdb retains in-frame clones only, with some absent. The DNA was the basis for D and trimming; V, J and clone size are from that table. The table shows around 190,000 clones, with approximately 82% occurring only once. Trimming cost V 7 bases and J 4 bases, with 13 bases left between them. CDR1 is LNHDA and CDR2 is SQIVND in the germline V gene (reference sequence). The CDR3 has 13 residues. This TCR derives from a human donor in a cohort sampled during active COVID-19. The specimen was peripheral blood. The V call is TRBV19, the J call TRBJ1-1; perhaps TRBD1 as D (5 bases). The CDR3 sequence is CASKARQGTEAFF. The CDR3 DNA reads TGTGCCAGTAAGGCGAGGCAGGGCACTGAAGCTTTCTTT.